The 28 T cell receptor beta chains in this list originate from one sample, sequenced in a study of technical replicates of blood from a few donors. Profiled with immunoSEQ multiplex PCR; TCRdb holds only in-frame clones, not every one. There are tens of thousands of clones in the sample; about nine tenths occur only once, and approximately 0.34% lies in the top ten. The specimen was T cells isolated from PBMCs. The source is a human donor in good health. Some clones in this sample may be carry-over from other donors' samples.

This chain uses TRBV4-1 with TRBJ2-1, with D maybe TRBD2 (5 bases). V was clipped by 2 bases and J by 5 bases, with 13 bases between them. The CDR3 is 15 amino acids. CDR1 is MGHRA and CDR2 is YSYEKL in the germline V gene. CDR3 in amino acids: CASSQLGLLHNEQFF. In DNA, the CDR3 is TGCGCCAGCAGCCAATTAGGACTCCTACACAATGAGCAGTTCTTC.

V gene TRBV5-1 combines with J gene TRBJ2-7; a weak D match, TRBD1 (5 bases). Germline-derived CDR1 and CDR2 are SGHRS and YFSETQ. The CDR3 is 15 amino acids. V lost 0 bases, J lost 7 bases, and 17 bases lay in between. CDR3 in DNA: TGCGCCAGCAGCTTGGTGGCGGACACTTTCGGGGAGCAGTACTTC. Translating gives CASSLVADTFGEQYF.

The CDR3 nucleotides are TGCGCCAGCAGCCTCCAGCGGGAGGGCACTGAAGCTTTCTTT. It codes for CASSLQREGTEAFF. The chain is built from TRBV4-1 and TRBJ1-1; D is unclear. The germline CDR1 and CDR2 sequences are MGHRA and YSYEKL. Trimming removed 4 bases at V and 4 bases at J, with 13 bases between. CDR3 size: 14 residues.

The chain has TRBV7-9 and TRBJ2-7, with 8 nucleotides matching TRBD1. Losses at the gene ends were 5 bases for V and 7 bases for J; bases not matched to a gene: 16. The CDR3 is made up of 16 amino acids. The germline CDR1 and CDR2 sequences are SEHNR and FQNEAQ (reference sequence). The chain's CDR3 is CASSPSLGTGTLEQYF. The CDR3 coding sequence is TGTGCCAGCAGCCCTAGTCTCGGGACAGGCACTCTGGAGCAGTACTTC.

This clone occurred once. Other nucleotide sequences in the sample specify the same CDR3. The chain is built from TRBV9 and TRBJ2-1, with D maybe TRBD1 (6 bases). Deletions cut 4 bases from V and 0 bases from J, with 11 bases between. Germline lookup yields CDR1 SGDLS and CDR2 YYNGEE. The CDR3 runs 15 residues. CDR3 loop: CASSKQGPSYNEQFF. The DNA for the CDR3 is TGTGCCAGCAGCAAACAGGGCCCCTCCTACAATGAGCAGTTCTTC.

The rearrangement joins TRBV7-9 to TRBJ1-4; 8 bases agree with TRBD1. In germline, CDR1 is SEHNR, CDR2 FQNEAQ (reference sequence). The CDR3 extends over 12 amino acids. V was clipped by 6 bases and J by 8 bases; unmatched bases: 2. For the CDR3, the DNA is TGTGCCAGCAGTGGACAGGGAGAAAAACTGTTTTTT. This gives the protein CASSGQGEKLFF.

V and J are TRBV10-1 and TRBJ2-7; possible D gene TRBD2, 5 bases. This CDR3 region has 13 residues. The V gene lost 3 bases and the J gene lost 5 bases, with 11 bases spanning the gap. Germline V gene lookup returns CDR1 WNHNN and CDR2 SYGVQD (reference sequence). The CDR3 region is CASSDAGTDEQYF. DNA of the CDR3: TGCGCCAGCAGTGATGCGGGTACAGACGAGCAGTACTTC.

This clone turned up a few times. The chain employs TRBV27 and TRBJ2-3; 9 positions agree with TRBD2. This CDR3 contains 16 residues. Germline V gives CDR1 MNHEY, CDR2 SMNVEV (reference sequence). With 5 bases clipped from V and 4 bases from J, the junction kept 10 bases outside the gene matches. Here the CDR3 DNA reads TGTGCCAGCAGTCCCTATAGCGGGAGAGGCCCAGATACGCAGTATTTT. Its translation is CASSPYSGRGPDTQYF.

A single count supports this clone. The chain is built from TRBV21-1 and TRBJ2-7; the table's D call, TRBD1, has no DNA check behind it. TRBV21-1 is described as a pseudogene. There are 15 residues in the CDR3. The CDR3 loop is CASSPPTGASYEQYF. The CDR3 coding sequence is TGTGCCAGCAGCCCCCCAACAGGGGCGTCCTACGAGCAGTACTTC.

The chain is built from TRBV7-8 and TRBJ2-5; D possibly corresponds to TRBD1 (5 bases). CDR1 is SGHVS and CDR2 is FQNEAQ in the germline V gene. The CDR3 covers 14 residues. Trimming left V 5 bases short and J 5 bases short, with 15 bases between. The CDR3 loop is CASSLGAMSETQYF. In DNA form, the CDR3 reads TGTGCCAGCAGCCTAGGGGCTATGTCTGAGACCCAGTACTTC.

The chain combines TRBV28 with TRBJ2-7, with 7 bases identical to TRBD2. Trimming at V came to 4 bases and at J to 0 bases, leaving 6 bases not matched to a gene. Germline CDR1 is MDHEN and CDR2 is SYDVKM. The CDR3 spans 15 residues. The CDR3 DNA reads as TGTGCCAGCAGTTCCGCCAGCGGGGTCTCCTACGAGCAGTACTTC. Translated, it gives CASSSASGVSYEQYF.

The rearrangement links TRBV7-5 to TRBJ1-4; the table's D gene call, TRBD1, was not cross checked with the DNA. TRBV7-5 is assigned pseudogene status. The CDR3 totals 20 residues. The chain's CDR3 is CVRSLPRRQGRQRGGEKLFF. In DNA, the CDR3 is TGTGTCAGAAGCTTACCGAGGCGGCAGGGTAGGCAAAGAGGGGGTGAAAAACTGTTTTTT.

This sequence joins TRBV5-1 and TRBJ1-1, with unresolved D. The germline V and J ends were trimmed by 1 base and 1 base, with 20 bases remaining between them. The CDR3 loop spans 18 amino acids. Germline CDR1 SGHRS, CDR2 YFSETQ. CDR3 DNA: TGCGCCAGCAGCTTGAATCGTCTTAGCGCTGAGAGGAACACTGAAGCTTTCTTT. Translating gives CASSLNRLSAERNTEAFF.

The gene calls are TRBV6-5 and TRBJ2-6; maybe TRBD2 (6 bases). The CDR3 sequence is 14 residues long. Germline-derived CDR1 and CDR2 are MNHEY and SVGAGI. The V end was cut by 5 bases, the J end by 1 base, with 6 bases between. CDR3 sequence (DNA): TGTGCCAGCAGTGGGGGGTCTGGGGCCAACGTCCTGACTTTC. It codes for CASSGGSGANVLTF.

This chain connects TRBV29-1 to TRBJ1-1; 11 bases match TRBD1. This CDR3 spans 16 amino acids. Germline values: CDR1 SQVTM, CDR2 ANQGSEA. Trimming at V came to 7 bases and at J to 0 bases, leaving 10 bases not matched to a gene. CDR3 coding DNA: TGCAGCGGCCAAGGGACAGGGGGTGCCATGAACACTGAAGCTTTCTTT. Residues: CSGQGTGGAMNTEAFF. The entire variable domain, with the rest obtained from reference TRBV29-1 and TRBJ1-1, is as follows: SAVISQKPSRDICQRGTSLTIQCQVDSQVTMMFWYRQQPGQSLTLIATANQGSEATYESGFVIDKFPISRPNLTFSTLTVSNMSPEDSSIYLCSGQGTGGAMNTEAFFGQGTRLTVV.

The V and J genes are TRBV7-3 and TRBJ2-2; 11 nucleotides line up with TRBD2. The J segment lost 4 bases and the V segment lost 3 bases, leaving 1 base of the junction unmatched. CDR3 length: 15 amino acids. Per the germline V gene, CDR1 is SGHTA and CDR2 is FQGTGA. The CDR3 DNA reads as TGTGCCAGCAGCTTCCTAGCGGGGGGCACCGGGGAGCTGTTTTTT. Its protein is CASSFLAGGTGELFF.

The CDR3 region is CASRTKASGTYEQYF. The CDR3 DNA reads TGCGCCAGCAGAACGAAGGCTAGCGGGACTTACGAGCAGTACTTC. The V gene is TRBV10-2, the J gene TRBJ2-7; 9 nucleotides align to TRBD2. The CDR3 consists of 15 residues. The junction had 10 bases not matched to a gene; V was cut back by 6 bases and J by 4 bases. CDR1 is WSHSY, CDR2 SAAADI, per germline.

The chain joins TRBV28 to TRBJ2-7, with 7 positions matching TRBD1. The CDR3 consists of 12 residues. Germline lookup yields CDR1 MDHEN and CDR2 SYDVKM. Unmatched junction bases numbered 3, after V lost 6 bases and J lost 4 bases. The CDR3 protein is CASRTGSYEQYF. For the CDR3, the DNA is TGTGCCAGCAGGACAGGGTCTTACGAGCAGTACTTC.

The rearrangement links TRBV2 to TRBJ1-3, with D possibly matching TRBD1 (6 bases). Germline loops: CDR1 SNHLY, CDR2 FYNNEI. Trimming took 11 bases from V and 4 from J, leaving 15 bases between them. The CDR3 is 13 amino acids. This CDR3 reads CAGTQGAGNTIYF. The CDR3 bases are TGTGCCGGGACACAGGGTGCGGGAAACACCATATATTTT.

The chain recombines TRBV2 with TRBJ2-7; 7 nucleotides agree with TRBD2. The germline CDR1 and CDR2 sequences are SNHLY and FYNNEI. The CDR3 runs 14 residues. With V trimmed by 2 bases and J by 2 bases, 3 bases remained unmatched. CDR3 sequence reads: CASSEFRGAYEQYF. In DNA, the CDR3 is TGTGCCAGCAGTGAATTTCGGGGGGCCTACGAGCAGTACTTC. Variable domain in full (rest from reference TRBV2 and TRBJ2-7): EPEVTQTPSHQVTQMGQEVILRCVPISNHLYFYWYRQILGQKVEFLVSFYNNEISEKSEIFDDQFSVERPDGSNFTLKIRSTKLEDSAMYFCASSEFRGAYEQYFGPGTRLTVT.

The J gene is TRBJ1-1, the V gene TRBV6-5; a weak D match, TRBD1 (5 bases). V was shortened by 4 bases and J by 4 bases, with 16 bases between the two germline ends. Germline V CDR1 and CDR2: MNHEY, SVGAGI. The CDR3 is made up of 15 amino acids. CDR3 loop: CASSSSITGGTEAFF. CDR3 nucleotide sequence: TGTGCCAGCAGTTCCTCTATTACAGGTGGCACTGAAGCTTTCTTT.

This clone has a handful of counts. The chain uses TRBV11-2 and TRBJ1-6; D uncertain. V was clipped by 5 bases and J by 1 base, with 15 bases between them. The CDR3 is 17 residues long. Germline CDR1 and CDR2: SGHAT and FQNNGV. CDR3 protein: CASSPPLERSYNSPLHF. CDR3 nucleotide sequence: TGTGCCAGCAGCCCCCCCTTAGAACGATCCTATAATTCACCCCTCCACTTT.

In DNA form, the CDR3 reads TGCAGCGTCCCGGGACTAGCGGGCCAAGAGACCCAGTACTTC. It encodes CSVPGLAGQETQYF. The rearrangement links TRBV29-1 to TRBJ2-5, with TRBD2 matching over 12 bases. CDR3 length: 14 residues. CDR1 is SQVTM and CDR2 is ANQGSEA in the germline V gene. Trimming took 6 bases from V and 1 from J; bases not matched to a gene: 3.

Note on this clone: Other DNA sequences from this sample encode an identical CDR3 as well. This chain links TRBV5-1 with TRBJ1-1, with no clear D. Trimming left V 1 base short and J 1 base short, with 5 bases between. CDR1 and CDR2 from the germline V gene are SGHRS and YFSETQ. The CDR3 length is 13 residues. The DNA for the CDR3 is TGCGCCAGCAGCTTGAGAGGGAACACTGAAGCTTTCTTT. It is translated as CASSLRGNTEAFF.

This chain uses TRBV6-1 with TRBJ1-2; a possible D gene is TRBD1 (5 bases). CDR1 and CDR2 (germline): MNHNS, SASEGT. Trimming cost V 1 base and J 9 bases, with 12 bases left between them. The CDR3 contains 13 residues. For the CDR3, the DNA is TGTGCCAGCAGTGAAGAACCCCAGGGAAGCTACACCTTC. Amino acid sequence: CASSEEPQGSYTF.

The rearrangement joins TRBV6-5 to TRBJ1-2, with D maybe TRBD1 (6 bases). Germline V gene lookup returns CDR1 MNHEY and CDR2 SVGAGI. The CDR3 covers 11 residues. Trimming shortened V by 8 bases and J by 8 bases, and 12 bases separated the two germline ends. Here the CDR3 reads CASGEGGGYTF. DNA of the CDR3: TGTGCCAGCGGGGAGGGGGGCGGCTACACCTTC.

This rearrangement joins TRBV15 to TRBJ2-7, with a tentative D call TRBD2 (5 bases). The CDR3 totals 15 residues. Germline-derived CDR1 and CDR2 are LNHNV and YYDKDF (reference sequence). V was pared by 1 base and J by 1 base, with 11 bases between. CDR3 loop: CATSRVEGLSYEQYF. CDR3 in DNA: TGTGCCACCAGCAGAGTTGAAGGACTTTCCTACGAGCAGTACTTC.

The chain has TRBV7-9 and TRBJ1-5; D possibly corresponds to TRBD1 (5 bases). Trimming shortened V by 0 bases and J by 5 bases, and 17 bases separated the two germline ends. From germline, CDR1 is SEHNR and CDR2 FQNEAQ (reference sequence). The CDR3 has 17 amino acids. The CDR3 is CASSLALVGQGYQPQHF. The DNA for the CDR3 is TGTGCCAGCAGCTTAGCGTTGGTAGGGCAGGGCTATCAGCCCCAGCATTTT.